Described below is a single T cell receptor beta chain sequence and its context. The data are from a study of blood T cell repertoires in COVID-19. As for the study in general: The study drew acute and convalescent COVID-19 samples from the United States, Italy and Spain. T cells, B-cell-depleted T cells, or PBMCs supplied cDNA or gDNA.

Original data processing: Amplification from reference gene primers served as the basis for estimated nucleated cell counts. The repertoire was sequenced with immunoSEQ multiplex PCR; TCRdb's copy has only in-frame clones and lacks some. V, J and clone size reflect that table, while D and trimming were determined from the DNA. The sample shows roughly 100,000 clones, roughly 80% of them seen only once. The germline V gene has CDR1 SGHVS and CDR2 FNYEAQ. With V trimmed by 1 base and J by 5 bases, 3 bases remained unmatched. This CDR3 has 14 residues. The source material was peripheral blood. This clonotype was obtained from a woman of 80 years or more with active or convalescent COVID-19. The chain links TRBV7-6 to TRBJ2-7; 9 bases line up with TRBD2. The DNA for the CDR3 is TGTGCCAGCAGCTTAGGTGGCGGGGGGGACGAGCAGTACTTC. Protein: CASSLGGGGDEQYF.